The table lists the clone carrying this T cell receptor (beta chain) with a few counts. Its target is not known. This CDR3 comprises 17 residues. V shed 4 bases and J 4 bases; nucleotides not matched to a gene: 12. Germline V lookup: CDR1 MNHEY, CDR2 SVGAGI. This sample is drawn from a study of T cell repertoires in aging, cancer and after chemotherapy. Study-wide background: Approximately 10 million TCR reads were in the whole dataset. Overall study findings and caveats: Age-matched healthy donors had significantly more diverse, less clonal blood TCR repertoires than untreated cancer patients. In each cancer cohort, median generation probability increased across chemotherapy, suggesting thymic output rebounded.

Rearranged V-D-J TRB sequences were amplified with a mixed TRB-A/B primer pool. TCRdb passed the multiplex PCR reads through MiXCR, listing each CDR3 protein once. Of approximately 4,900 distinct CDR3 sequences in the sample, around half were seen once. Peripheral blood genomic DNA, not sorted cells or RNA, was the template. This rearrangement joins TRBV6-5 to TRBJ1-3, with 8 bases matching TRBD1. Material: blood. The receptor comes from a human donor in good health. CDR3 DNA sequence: TGTGCCAGCAGTTCCTCAAGCAGGGGGCTATTCGGAAACACCATATATTTT. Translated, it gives CASSSSSRGLFGNTIYF.